A single sample gave rise to the 27 T cell receptor beta chains below, sequenced in a study of shared clonotypes between healthy human individuals. CD45RO-negative cells were positively selected for CCR7, leaving out terminally differentiated effector memory CD45RA+ cells. TCRdb's table, derived via immunoSEQ multiplex PCR, lists solely in-frame clones and lacks some. The sample lists around 620,000 clones, roughly 95% occurring once. Sequenced sample: naive CD8+ T cells sorted from blood. These receptors were taken from a woman in her twenties or thirties in good health.

V is TRBV11-2 and J is TRBJ2-5; TRBD2 aligns across 7 bases. V was pared by 1 base and J by 5 bases, with 4 bases of the junction left unmatched. Germline CDR1 is SGHAT and CDR2 is FQNNGV. The CDR3 loop spans 14 amino acids. The CDR3 spells CASSLAGGIETQYF. The CDR3 DNA sequence: TGTGCCAGCAGCTTAGCGGGAGGTATCGAGACCCAGTACTTC. Together with reference TRBV11-2 and TRBJ2-5, the CDR3 gives the full variable domain: EAGVAQSPRYKIIEKRQSVAFWCNPISGHATLYWYQQILGQGPKLLIQFQNNGVVDDSQLPKDRFSAERLKGVDSTLKIQPAKLEDSAVYLCASSLAGGIETQYFGPGTRLLVL.

V gene TRBV6-1 combines with J gene TRBJ1-5, with D possibly matching TRBD1 (5 bases). Trimming stripped 9 bases from V and 2 bases from J, with 17 bases between. Germline V lookup: CDR1 MNHNS, CDR2 SASEGT. The CDR3 runs to 15 residues. The DNA for the CDR3 is TGTGCCAGTTCTGATCCCTCCAGGGGCAATCAGCCCCAGCATTTT. Encoded protein: CASSDPSRGNQPQHF.

This clone was counted a single time. The sample contains more than one DNA sequence encoding this CDR3. The rearrangement links TRBV6-5 to TRBJ2-7, with TRBD2 matching 14 bases. The CDR3 length is 15 residues. V trimming: 5 bases; J trimming: 3 bases; junction bases outside the gene matches: 3. Germline V gene sequence: CDR1 MNHEY, CDR2 SVGAGI. As DNA, the CDR3 is TGTGCCAGCAGTCCGGGGACTAGCGGGAGCTACGAGCAGTACTTC. It yields the protein CASSPGTSGSYEQYF.

The rearrangement links TRBV27 to TRBJ1-1, with no clear D. CDR1 and CDR2 from the germline V gene are MNHEY and SMNVEV (reference sequence). The CDR3 spans 14 residues. Trimming removed 2 bases from V and 1 base from J, with 8 bases in between. The chain's CDR3 is CASSLIGRNTEAFF. The CDR3 DNA reads TGTGCCAGCAGTTTAATCGGGAGGAACACTGAAGCTTTCTTT.

The V call is TRBV13, the J call TRBJ2-7; TRBD2 matches 10 bases. V shed 5 bases and J 2 bases; nucleotides not matched to a gene: 9. The CDR3 is 16 residues long. The germline gives CDR1 PRHDT, CDR2 FYEKMQ (reference sequence). The CDR3 protein is CASSTRLAGLTYEQYF. As DNA, the CDR3 is TGTGCCAGCAGCACGCGACTAGCGGGCCTAACCTACGAGCAGTACTTC. The full variable domain, completed using reference TRBV13 and TRBJ2-7, is AAGVIQSPRHLIKEKRETATLKCYPIPRHDTVYWYQQGPGQDPQFLISFYEKMQSDKGSIPDRFSAQQFSDYHSELNMSSLELGDSALYFCASSTRLAGLTYEQYFGPGTRLTVT.

The V and J genes are TRBV13 and TRBJ2-1, with D possibly matching TRBD2 (6 bases). Trimming shortened V by 5 bases and J by 8 bases, and 19 bases separated the two germline ends. This CDR3 contains 15 residues. Germline CDR1 reads PRHDT; CDR2 reads FYEKMQ (reference sequence). In DNA, the CDR3 is TGTGCCAGCAGCCTAACGGGAGAAGGGGTCCATGAGCAGTTCTTC. This gives the protein CASSLTGEGVHEQFF.

The chain joins TRBV29-1 to TRBJ2-7, with 10 bases lining up with TRBD2. J was trimmed by 2 bases and V by 6 bases; bases with no gene match: 7. This CDR3 comprises 14 residues. From germline, CDR1 is SQVTM and CDR2 ANQGSEA. The CDR3 DNA sequence: TGCAGCGTAACTAGCGGGATCTCTACCTACGAGCAGTACTTC. Translated, it gives CSVTSGISTYEQYF.

The count of this clone is one. CDR3 sequence reads: CASSSGLAGTHEQYF. For the CDR3, the DNA is TGTGCCAGCAGCTCAGGACTAGCGGGTACCCACGAGCAGTACTTC. The V gene is TRBV5-4, the J gene TRBJ2-7; 11 bases fit TRBD2. The CDR3 loop spans 15 amino acids. Germline CDR1 SGHNT, CDR2 YYREEE (reference sequence). J lost 5 bases, V lost 3 bases, and 7 bases had no gene match. Drawing the rest from reference TRBV5-4 and TRBJ2-7, the complete variable domain is ETGVTQSPTHLIKTRGQQVTLRCSSQSGHNTVSWYQQALGQGPQFIFQYYREEENGRGNFPPRFSGLQFPNYSSELNVNALELDDSALYLCASSSGLAGTHEQYFGPGTRLTVT.

The chain carries TRBV27 and TRBJ2-7; D is ambiguous. This CDR3 is built from 14 residues. Deletions cut 3 bases from V and 1 base from J, with 10 bases between. CDR1 is MNHEY and CDR2 is SMNVEV in the germline V gene (reference sequence). CDR3 DNA: TGTGCCAGCAGTTTCGGTCAGAGTTCCTACGAGCAGTACTTC. Translation gives CASSFGQSSYEQYF.

The V gene is TRBV2, the J gene TRBJ2-5; 10 bases align to TRBD2. Germline V gives CDR1 SNHLY, CDR2 FYNNEI. The CDR3 sequence is 17 residues long. The J segment lost 0 bases and the V segment lost 0 bases, leaving 4 bases of the junction unmatched. The CDR3 nucleotides read TGTGCCAGCAGTGAAGCGCTTAGCGGGGGGTACCAAGAGACCCAGTACTTC. Protein sequence: CASSEALSGGYQETQYF.

For this clone: At one end, the junction sequence differs from germline, possibly due to a read error. The chain employs TRBV28 and TRBJ2-1; D is unresolved. The CDR3 is 16 amino acids. Germline-derived CDR1 and CDR2 are MDHEN and SYDVKM. CDR3 nucleotide sequence: TGTGCCAGCAGTTACCGGGCCCCCCCAAAAAACAATGTGCAGTTCTTC. As protein: CASSYRAPPKNNVQFF.

The rearrangement joins TRBV29-1 to TRBJ2-4; weak D call: TRBD2 (6 bases). CDR1 is SQVTM and CDR2 is ANQGSEA in the germline V gene. This CDR3 has 16 residues. The V end lost 3 bases, the J end lost 1 base, and 16 bases lay between the germline ends. CDR3: CSVEDPGRRAKNIQYF. DNA of the CDR3: TGCAGCGTTGAGGATCCAGGGAGGAGGGCCAAAAACATTCAGTACTTC.

The sample holds a few counts of this clone. Within the sample, other DNA sequences also encode this same CDR3. The J gene is TRBJ1-1, the V gene TRBV5-6, with D uncertain. Germline V gives CDR1 SGHDT, CDR2 YYEEEE. This CDR3 spans 12 amino acids. Trimming stripped 0 bases from V and 3 bases from J, with 3 bases between. The CDR3 is CASSLGDTEAFF. CDR3 DNA: TGTGCCAGCAGCTTGGGCGACACTGAAGCTTTCTTT.

This chain uses TRBV5-5 with TRBJ2-1; 9 bases match TRBD2. This CDR3 is built from 13 residues. From germline, CDR1 is SGHKS and CDR2 YYEKEE (reference sequence). V gave up 7 bases and J gave up 4 bases; unmatched junction bases: 3. The DNA for the CDR3 is TGTGCCAGCGCGACTAGCGGTTACAATGAGCAGTTCTTC. This translates into CASATSGYNEQFF.

The chain uses TRBV11-1 and TRBJ2-1; no clear D. The CDR3 extends over 11 amino acids. The germline V gene has CDR1 SGHAT and CDR2 FQDESV (reference sequence). The V and J ends lost 1 base and 9 bases respectively, with 4 bases between them. The CDR3 bases are TGTGCCAGCAGCTTAGGGTCTGAGCAGTTCTTC. Translating gives CASSLGSEQFF.

This chain links TRBV27 with TRBJ2-7, with 7 bases identical to TRBD2. J lost 4 bases, V lost 2 bases, and 11 bases had no gene match. Germline V gene lookup returns CDR1 MNHEY and CDR2 SMNVEV (reference sequence). This CDR3 spans 16 amino acids. The CDR3 nucleotides read TGTGCCAGCAGTTTACACGGTCCGGGGGGACCTTACGAGCAGTACTTC. Translated: CASSLHGPGGPYEQYF.

This rearrangement joins TRBV6-5 to TRBJ2-7, with TRBD1 identical over 9 bases. Germline V gives CDR1 MNHEY, CDR2 SVGAGI. This CDR3 is built from 16 residues. After removal of 0 bases from V and 2 bases from J, the junction contained 5 bases not matched to a gene. The CDR3 DNA follows: TGTGCCAGCAGTTACTCCGCCGGGACAGGGCCCTACGAGCAGTACTTC. It translates to CASSYSAGTGPYEQYF.

V usage is TRBV7-2 and J usage is TRBJ2-3; D is uncertain. Germline V gene sequence: CDR1 SGHTA, CDR2 FQGNSA. CDR3 length equals 15 residues. Between the trimmed V and J ends, which lost 0 bases and 0 bases, there was a span of 7 bases. The CDR3 coding sequence is TGTGCCAGCAGCTTAGCGCGTTCCAGCACAGATACGCAGTATTTT. It encodes CASSLARSSTDTQYF.

Turning to this clone: Other DNA variants within this sample encode the same CDR3. The V gene is TRBV5-4, the J gene TRBJ2-7, with TRBD2 matching over 9 bases. The ends lost 3 bases at V and 4 bases at J; junction bases unmatched: 2. The length of the CDR3 is 13 residues. Germline CDR1 is SGHNT and CDR2 is YYREEE (reference sequence). CDR3 DNA sequence: TGTGCCAGCAGCTCCGGACTAGCGTACGAGCAGTACTTC. It specifies CASSSGLAYEQYF.

The chain carries TRBV28 and TRBJ1-3, with D tentatively TRBD1 (6 bases). With 6 bases removed from V and 4 bases from J, the gap between germline ends came to 19 bases. Per the germline V gene, CDR1 is MDHEN and CDR2 is SYDVKM. The CDR3 has 16 amino acids. The CDR3 DNA is TGTGCCAGCAGGGATACAGGGCCGGTGGGGGGAAACACCATATATTTT. Translation: CASRDTGPVGGNTIYF.

V is TRBV5-1 and J is TRBJ1-2, with no clear D. V shed 1 base and J shed 7 bases, with 11 bases lying between them. There are 13 residues in the CDR3. The germline CDR1 and CDR2 sequences are SGHRS and YFSETQ. The CDR3 loop reads CASSLSTTFGYTF. DNA for the CDR3: TGCGCCAGCAGCTTGTCGACCACTTTTGGCTACACCTTC.

This chain links TRBV19 with TRBJ1-2; tentatively, D is TRBD1 (5 bases). This CDR3 spans 13 amino acids. Per the germline V gene, CDR1 is LNHDA and CDR2 is SQIVND (reference sequence). V was cut by 5 bases and J by 4 bases, with 11 bases left in between. DNA for the CDR3: TGTGCCAGTAGTGTGGGACCAGGCTATGGCTACACCTTC. It translates to CASSVGPGYGYTF.

The gene calls are TRBV7-9 and TRBJ1-5; 7 bases match TRBD1. The germline gives CDR1 SEHNR, CDR2 FQNEAQ (reference sequence). CDR3 size: 16 residues. J gave up 3 bases and V 4 bases, and 9 bases lay outside the gene matches. CDR3 DNA: TGTGCCAGCAGCTCGGGACAGCTAACCCTCAATCAGCCCCAGCATTTT. This encodes CASSSGQLTLNQPQHF.

This chain links TRBV27 with TRBJ2-2, with D possibly being TRBD1 or TRBD2 (5 bases each). The CDR3 spans 14 residues. The germline V and J ends were trimmed by 3 bases and 4 bases, with 9 bases remaining between them. CDR1 is MNHEY, CDR2 SMNVEV, per germline (reference sequence). Here the CDR3 DNA reads TGTGCCAGCAGTTTCGGGGCGGGCACCGGGGAGCTGTTTTTT. This sequence encodes CASSFGAGTGELFF.

The chain uses TRBV25-1 and TRBJ2-7; 8 nucleotides agree with TRBD1. Germline V gene data show CDR1 as MGHDK and CDR2 as SYGVNS. This CDR3 has 11 residues. CDR3 amino acids: CARDRMHEQYF. For the CDR3, the DNA is TGTGCTAGGGACAGGATGCACGAGCAGTACTTC.

V usage is TRBV30 and J usage is TRBJ2-7; TRBD1 matches at 7 bases. Germline CDR1 and CDR2: GTSNPN and SVGIG (reference sequence). CDR3 length equals 12 residues. V was clipped by 5 bases and J by 5 bases; unmatched bases: 6. This CDR3 is CAWDRAWDEQYF. CDR3 in DNA: TGTGCCTGGGACAGGGCCTGGGACGAGCAGTACTTC.

The rearrangement links TRBV4-2 to TRBJ2-7; D is perhaps TRBD2 (6 bases). V lost 0 bases and J lost 0, with 12 bases in between. The CDR3 totals 16 residues. Germline CDR1 LGHNA, CDR2 YNFKEQ. The CDR3 sequence: CASSQDQPTSSYEQYF. The DNA for the CDR3 is TGTGCCAGCAGCCAAGACCAACCGACTAGCTCCTACGAGCAGTACTTC.